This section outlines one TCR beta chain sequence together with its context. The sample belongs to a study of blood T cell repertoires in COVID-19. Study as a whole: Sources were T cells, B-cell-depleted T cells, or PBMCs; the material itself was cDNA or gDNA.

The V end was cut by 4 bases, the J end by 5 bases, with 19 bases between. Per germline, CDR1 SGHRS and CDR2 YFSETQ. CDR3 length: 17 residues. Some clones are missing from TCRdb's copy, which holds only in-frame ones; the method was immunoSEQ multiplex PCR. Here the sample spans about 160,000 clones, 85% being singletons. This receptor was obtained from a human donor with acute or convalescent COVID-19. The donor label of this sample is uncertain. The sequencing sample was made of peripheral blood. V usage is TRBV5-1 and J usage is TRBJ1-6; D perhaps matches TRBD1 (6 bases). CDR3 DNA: TGCGCCAGCAGCCCCTCGTCCACAGGGAGAAATAATTCACCCCTCCACTTT. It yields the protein CASSPSSTGRNNSPLHF.